This record looks at one T cell receptor beta chain sequence and its context. What it recognizes is unknown. Sequencing used immunoSEQ multiplex PCR; TCRdb keeps in-frame clones, though not all of them. The sample has around 44,000 clones, around 85% seen once. Germline-derived CDR1 and CDR2 are SGHRS and YFSETQ. Trimming took 0 bases from V and 5 from J, leaving 9 bases between them. The CDR3 totals 15 residues. The entry originates in a study of T cell responses to AZD1222 COVID-19 vaccine. General observations from the study: The repertoires were collected only after the peak T cell response. With dominance at 160-218 and 743-854, vaccine-associated CD4 TCRs spanned spike. Receipt of two AZD1222 doses was followed by a rise in Spike-specific TCR breadth and depth. Donors were largely white British and mainly female; clonal diversity was possibly underestimated.

The sample was peripheral blood, taken 28 days after the second AZD1222 dose. The chain has TRBV5-1 and TRBJ1-6; D possibly corresponds to TRBD1 (6 bases). The receptor was isolated from an adult who received the AZD1222 COVID-19 vaccine. The CDR3 DNA reads as TGCGCCAGCAGCTTGGAGGACAGTAATAATTCACCCCTCCACTTT. Amino acids: CASSLEDSNNSPLHF.